The text below deals with one T cell receptor (beta chain). Its antigen remains unidentified. The CDR3 length is 12 residues. Germline V gene lookup returns CDR1 DFQATT and CDR2 SNEGSKA (reference sequence). The junction had 5 bases not matched to a gene; V was cut back by 5 bases and J by 6 bases. The source of the sample is a study of T-cell reconstitution after alpha-beta-depleted transplantation in children. Study results and caveats: Surviving recipient cells, namely T cells and thymic progenitors, were the source of high day-60 TCRbeta diversity in some patients. At one year after transplant, newly produced T cells mostly accounted for T-cell counts and diversity. Where alpha-beta T cells came from about two months after transplant was reportedly several hundred expanded graft clones.

Unique molecular identifiers tagged the TCRbeta library. MiXCR, run by TCRdb on the PCR reads, gives a single entry per CDR3 protein. The sample lists about 980,000 distinct CDR3 sequences; around 30% were seen once. J is TRBJ2-5 and V is TRBV20-1, with 8 nucleotides matching TRBD1. This clonotype was sampled from a boy less than two years old who had a stem cell transplant for SCID, so the T cells may come from the graft donor. The source was PBMCs, mostly from graft donor cells, collected 360 days after TCRalphabeta/CD19-depleted stem cell transplant. In DNA form, the CDR3 reads TGCAGTGCTGGCCGGACAGGGCAGACCCAGTACTTC. This codes for CSAGRTGQTQYF.